The clone carrying this T cell receptor beta chain has just a few counts. Its antigen is not known. This entry comes from a study of T-cell reconstitution after alpha-beta-depleted transplantation in children. The TCRbeta library was prepared with unique molecular identifiers. MiXCR, run by TCRdb on the PCR reads, gives a single entry per CDR3 protein. The sample lists 500,000 to 750,000 distinct CDR3 sequences; roughly 13% were seen once. CDR1 and CDR2 (germline): SGHRS, YFSETQ. The CDR3 totals 13 residues. Deletions cut 4 bases from V and 7 bases from J, with 14 bases between. Notes on the study in general: Reports say that about two months after transplant, the alpha-beta T cells came out of several hundred graft clones that had expanded.

The chain joins TRBV5-1 to TRBJ1-2, with a possible D match to TRBD1 (5 bases). Sequencing used PBMCs, mostly from graft donor cells, obtained 360 days after TCRalphabeta/CD19-depleted stem cell transplant. This clonotype was sampled from a male patient younger than 18 who had a stem cell transplant for acute myeloid leukemia, so the T cells may come from the graft donor. The CDR3 here is CASSSLGDAGYTF. As DNA, the CDR3 is TGCGCCAGCAGCAGCCTCGGGGACGCTGGCTACACCTTC.